A selection of T cell receptor beta chains follows, all from one sample in a study of T cell responses to AZD1222 COVID-19 vaccine. TCRdb's copy holds only in-frame clones and misses some; the assay was immunoSEQ multiplex PCR. The sample comprises around 99,000 clones, more than 85% of which are singletons, and 8% to 8.5% rests with the top ten. The sample in question was peripheral blood, obtained 28 days after the second AZD1222 dose. These receptors were taken from an adult who received the AZD1222 COVID-19 vaccine. Each CDR3 is given without its conserved first and last residue. The order of the fields is J gene, V gene, CDR3 protein.

TRBJ1-5	TRBV24-1	ATSEGQVGQPQH
TRBJ2-5	TRBV5-1	ASSRGTVEQETQY
TRBJ2-5	TRBV4-1	ASSLGGLETQY
TRBJ2-3	TRBV7-2	ASSLAGGRKDTQY
TRBJ2-1	TRBV2	ASSGRAAYNEQF
TRBJ1-4	TRBV4-1	ASSQVLSGKTTNEKLF
TRBJ2-7	TRBV11-2	ASRLRLAGGPYEQY
TRBJ1-4	TRBV28	ASQLNEKLF
TRBJ2-7	TRBV6-5	ASSYSYSSIEQY
TRBJ1-2	TRBV7-2	ASSSYLKTGYT
TRBJ2-7	TRBV6-1	ASSEFGQGFAYEQY
TRBJ2-7	TRBV9	ASSVGASGTSNEQY
TRBJ2-1	TRBV19	ASSTEVRGEQF
TRBJ2-4	TRBV7-8	ASSETSGIAKNIQY